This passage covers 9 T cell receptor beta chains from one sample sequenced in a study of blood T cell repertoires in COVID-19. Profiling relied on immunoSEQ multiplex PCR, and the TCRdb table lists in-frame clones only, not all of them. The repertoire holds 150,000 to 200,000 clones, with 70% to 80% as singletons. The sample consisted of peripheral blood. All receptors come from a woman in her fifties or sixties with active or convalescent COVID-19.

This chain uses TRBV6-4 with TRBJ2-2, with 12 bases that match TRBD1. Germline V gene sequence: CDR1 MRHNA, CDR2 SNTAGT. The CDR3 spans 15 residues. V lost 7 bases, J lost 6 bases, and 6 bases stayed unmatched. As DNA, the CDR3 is TGTGCCAGCAAACGGGACAGGGGGCGCGCCGGGGAGCTGTTTTTT. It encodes CASKRDRGRAGELFF.

CDR3 nucleotide sequence: TGTGCCAGCAAAACAGGGATGAACCAGCCCCAGCATTTT. Protein sequence: CASKTGMNQPQHF. The chain is built from TRBV2 and TRBJ1-5; the D gene is possibly TRBD1 (6 bases). This CDR3 has 13 amino acids. Trimming took off 7 bases at V and 7 bases at J, with 14 bases between the two ends. Germline V CDR1 and CDR2: SNHLY, FYNNEI.

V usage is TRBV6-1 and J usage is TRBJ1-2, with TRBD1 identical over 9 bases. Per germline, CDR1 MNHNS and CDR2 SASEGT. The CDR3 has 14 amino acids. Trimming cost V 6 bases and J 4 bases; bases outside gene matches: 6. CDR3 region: CASSTGTGFYGYTF. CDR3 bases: TGTGCCAGCAGCACCGGGACAGGGTTCTATGGCTACACCTTC.

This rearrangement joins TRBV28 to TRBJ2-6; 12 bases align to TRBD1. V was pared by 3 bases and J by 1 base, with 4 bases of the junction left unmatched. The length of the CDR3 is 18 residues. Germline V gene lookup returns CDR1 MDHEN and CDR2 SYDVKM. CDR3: CASSFLGQGASGANVLTF. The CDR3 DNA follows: TGTGCCAGCAGTTTTCTGGGACAGGGGGCGTCTGGGGCCAACGTCCTGACTTTC.

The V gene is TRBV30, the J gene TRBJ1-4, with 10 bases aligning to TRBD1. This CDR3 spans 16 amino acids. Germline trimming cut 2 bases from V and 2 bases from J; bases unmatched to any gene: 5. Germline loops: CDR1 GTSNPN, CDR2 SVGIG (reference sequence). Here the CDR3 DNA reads TGTGCCTGGAGTCCCGACAGGGGGCACACTAATGAAAAACTGTTTTTT. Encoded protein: CAWSPDRGHTNEKLFF.

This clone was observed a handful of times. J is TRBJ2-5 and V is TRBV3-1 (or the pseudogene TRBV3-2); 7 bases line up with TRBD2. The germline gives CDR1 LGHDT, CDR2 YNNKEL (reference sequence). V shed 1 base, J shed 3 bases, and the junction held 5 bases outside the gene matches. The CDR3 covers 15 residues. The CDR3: CASSQGALAEETQYF. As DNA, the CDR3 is TGTGCCAGCAGCCAAGGGGCGCTAGCGGAAGAGACCCAGTACTTC.

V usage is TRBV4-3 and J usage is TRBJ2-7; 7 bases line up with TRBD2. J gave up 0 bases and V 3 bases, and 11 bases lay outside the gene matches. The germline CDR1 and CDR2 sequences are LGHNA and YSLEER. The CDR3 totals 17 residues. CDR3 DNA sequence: TGCGCCAGCAGCCAGGGGCGGGGGACGTGGGACTCCTACGAGCAGTACTTC. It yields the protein CASSQGRGTWDSYEQYF.

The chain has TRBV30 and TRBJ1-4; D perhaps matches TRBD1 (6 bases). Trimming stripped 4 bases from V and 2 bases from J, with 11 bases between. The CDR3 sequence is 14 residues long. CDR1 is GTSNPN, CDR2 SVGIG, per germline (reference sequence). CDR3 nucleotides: TGTGCCTGGACCCCAGGGGCCACTAATGAAAAACTGTTTTTT. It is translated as CAWTPGATNEKLFF.

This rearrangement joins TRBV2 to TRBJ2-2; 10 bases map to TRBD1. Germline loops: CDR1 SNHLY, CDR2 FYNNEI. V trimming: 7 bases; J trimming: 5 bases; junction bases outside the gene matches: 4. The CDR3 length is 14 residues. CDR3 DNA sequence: TGTGCCAGCACAGGACAGGGGGTAACCGGGGAGCTGTTTTTT. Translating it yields CASTGQGVTGELFF.